The clone carrying this TCR beta chain has a handful of counts. Its antigen is currently unknown. The CDR3 consists of 12 residues. V was pared by 6 bases and J by 6 bases, with 11 bases between. The V gene's germline CDR1 is SEHNR and CDR2 FQNEAQ (reference sequence). The second PCR ran about 6 to 11 cycles with a sample-barcoded 5' primer and J-beta primers. Each CDR3 protein is one row after TCRdb ran MiXCR on the 5' RACE reads. This table holds around 2 million distinct CDR3 sequences, 30% to 40% found once. The sample is drawn from a study of blood T cells in healthy people across ages. Every donor contributed roughly 10 milliliters of peripheral blood by blood draw. General observations from the study: Naive CD4+ cell counts and diversity both ran higher in long-lived than in aged donors. Roughly linearly, TCR beta diversity per million T cells fell as age increased. The lack of PBMC sorting stopped any conclusive naive versus antigen-experienced comparison.

Sequenced input: blood. The origin of this receptor is a human donor in good health. The V and J genes are TRBV7-9 and TRBJ1-2; D unclear. The CDR3, as DNA: TGTGCCAGCAGGAGGGATTCGGATGGCTACACCTTC. Amino acids: CASRRDSDGYTF.